The clone carrying this T cell receptor beta chain came up a few times. For the second PCR, which ran for about 7 to 12 cycles, a sample-barcoded 5' primer and a J-beta primer mix were used. From the 5' RACE reads, TCRdb called clonotypes with MiXCR, one entry per CDR3 protein. The sample shows 710,000 or so distinct CDR3 sequences, 22% of them seen only once. No fewer than 7 million PBMCs went into each sample. The data were obtained in a study of blood T cells in healthy people across ages. In the study overall: Capture by template switching was about one barcoded beta molecule per two T cells.

The germline V gene has CDR1 LNHNV and CDR2 YYDKDF (reference sequence). This CDR3 spans 14 amino acids. The V and J genes are TRBV15 and TRBJ2-5; the D is unclear. The J call may be mistaken, given a closer DNA end match to TRBJ2-1. Sequenced sample: blood. The TCR was taken from a man aged 65 to 79 in good health. CDR3 nucleotides: TGTGCCACCAGCAGAGATCTGGAAGGTAATGAGCAGTTCTTC. It translates to CATSRDLEGNEQFF.